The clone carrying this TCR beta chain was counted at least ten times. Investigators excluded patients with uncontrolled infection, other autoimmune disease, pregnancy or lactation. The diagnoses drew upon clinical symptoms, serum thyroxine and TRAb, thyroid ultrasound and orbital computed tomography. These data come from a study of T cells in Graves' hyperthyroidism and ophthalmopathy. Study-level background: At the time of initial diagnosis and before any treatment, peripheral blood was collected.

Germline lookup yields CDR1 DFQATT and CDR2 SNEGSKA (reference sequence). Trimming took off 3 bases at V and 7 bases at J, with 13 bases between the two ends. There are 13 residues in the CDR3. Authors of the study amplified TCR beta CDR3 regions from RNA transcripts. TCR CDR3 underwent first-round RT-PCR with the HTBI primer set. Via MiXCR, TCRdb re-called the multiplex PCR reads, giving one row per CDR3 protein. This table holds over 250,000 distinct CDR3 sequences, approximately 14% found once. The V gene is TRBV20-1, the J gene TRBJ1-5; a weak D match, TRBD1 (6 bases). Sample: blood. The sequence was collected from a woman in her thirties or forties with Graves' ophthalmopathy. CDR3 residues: CSAREGVSQPQHF. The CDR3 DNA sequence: TGCAGTGCTAGGGAGGGGGTAAGCCAGCCCCAGCATTTT.